This entry lists 7 T cell receptor beta chains sequenced from one sample in a study of graft-versus-host responses after intestinal transplantation. Libraries were prepared by immunoSEQ multiplex PCR; TCRdb keeps only in-frame clonotypes and omits some of them. The table records 20,000 to 30,000 clones, 75% to 90% of them present only once. This specimen consisted of PBMCs, obtained roughly 29 days after intestinal transplant. All receptors derive from a human patient who received an intestinal transplant, so some T cells may come from the graft donor.

The chain combines TRBV21-1 with TRBJ2-2; the D call in the table, TRBD2, was not verified against the DNA. TRBV21-1 is a listed pseudogene. This CDR3 contains 16 residues. In DNA form, the CDR3 reads TGTGCCAGCAGCAAAGCGCAGACTATGAACACCGGGGAGCTGTTTTTT. Its protein is CASSKAQTMNTGELFF.

The chain combines TRBV5-1 with TRBJ1-1, with a tentative D call TRBD1 (6 bases). This CDR3 is built from 14 residues. Germline V lookup: CDR1 SGHRS, CDR2 YFSETQ. Trimming took 0 bases from V and 1 from J, leaving 7 bases between them. The CDR3 loop reads CASSLVRGNTEAFF. CDR3 bases: TGCGCCAGCAGCTTGGTCAGGGGGAACACTGAAGCTTTCTTT.

The chain joins TRBV19 to TRBJ2-2; TRBD1 aligns across 7 bases. The CDR3 covers 19 residues. CDR1 and CDR2 from the germline V gene are LNHDA and SQIVND (reference sequence). Trimming removed 7 bases from V and 0 bases from J; junction bases left unmatched: 17. In DNA, the CDR3 is TGTGCCAGTATCCACAGGGGCTATACCACTCCCGCGAACACCGGGGAGCTGTTTTTT. Translation: CASIHRGYTTPANTGELFF.

The V and J genes are TRBV2 and TRBJ1-6; TRBD1 is a possible D gene (5 bases). This CDR3 is 16 amino acids long. Germline values: CDR1 SNHLY, CDR2 FYNNEI. Trimming left V 4 bases short and J 7 bases short, with 17 bases between. CDR3 nucleotide sequence: TGTGCCAGCAGTGCCGGGACCCCTAACGGGAATTCACCCCTCCACTTT. This translates into CASSAGTPNGNSPLHF.

The V and J genes are TRBV27 and TRBJ1-5; D unresolved. Germline-derived CDR1 and CDR2 are MNHEY and SMNVEV (reference sequence). The length of the CDR3 is 16 residues. The V end was cut by 2 bases, the J end by 0 bases, with 11 bases between. The CDR3 nucleotides are TGTGCCAGCAGTTTAACCGGCCACCCTAGCAATCAGCCCCAGCATTTT. Its protein is CASSLTGHPSNQPQHF.

This clone appeared a single time. This chain connects TRBV6-5 to TRBJ2-1; D possibly corresponds to TRBD2 (6 bases). In germline, CDR1 is MNHEY, CDR2 SVGAGI. Trimming removed 5 bases from V and 10 bases from J, with 15 bases in between. This CDR3 contains 13 residues. The DNA of the CDR3 is TGTGCCAGCAGTACTCGACGGGGGTACGAGCAGTTCTTC. Residues: CASSTRRGYEQFF.

This clone showed up just a few times. V and J are TRBV27 and TRBJ1-1; no clear D gene. This CDR3 is 13 amino acids long. Germline values: CDR1 MNHEY, CDR2 SMNVEV (reference sequence). Trimming cost V 5 bases and J 0 bases, with 7 bases left between them. The CDR3 sequence is CASSLDLNTEAFF. The CDR3 coding sequence is TGTGCCAGCAGTCTCGATTTGAACACTGAAGCTTTCTTT.